The clone carrying this T cell receptor beta chain was seen a single time. Germline-derived CDR1 and CDR2 are MNHEY and SVGAGI. CDR3 size: 12 residues. V gave up 6 bases and J gave up 6 bases; unmatched junction bases: 3. This sample was included in a study of Ad26.COV2.S vaccination and SARS-CoV-2 variants. Measured with immunoSEQ multiplex PCR; TCRdb has only the in-frame clones, and not every one. The table has roughly 500,000 clones, roughly nine tenths seen once. Indicated treatment: some 19 received Ad26.COV2.S at low or high dose, single or two shots; 5 received placebo; per-sample allocation not given. On day 63 after the first injection, vaccine and placebo recipients gave samples.

This sequence joins TRBV6-5 and TRBJ1-2, with 8 bases matching TRBD1. The sample consisted of peripheral blood, taken in a trial of Ad26.COV2.S vaccine versus placebo. This receptor was obtained from a person aged 18-65 years who received the Ad26.COV2.S COVID-19 vaccine or a placebo. Here the CDR3 DNA reads TGTGCCAGCAGCGACAGGGGTGATGGCTACACCTTC. It translates to CASSDRGDGYTF.